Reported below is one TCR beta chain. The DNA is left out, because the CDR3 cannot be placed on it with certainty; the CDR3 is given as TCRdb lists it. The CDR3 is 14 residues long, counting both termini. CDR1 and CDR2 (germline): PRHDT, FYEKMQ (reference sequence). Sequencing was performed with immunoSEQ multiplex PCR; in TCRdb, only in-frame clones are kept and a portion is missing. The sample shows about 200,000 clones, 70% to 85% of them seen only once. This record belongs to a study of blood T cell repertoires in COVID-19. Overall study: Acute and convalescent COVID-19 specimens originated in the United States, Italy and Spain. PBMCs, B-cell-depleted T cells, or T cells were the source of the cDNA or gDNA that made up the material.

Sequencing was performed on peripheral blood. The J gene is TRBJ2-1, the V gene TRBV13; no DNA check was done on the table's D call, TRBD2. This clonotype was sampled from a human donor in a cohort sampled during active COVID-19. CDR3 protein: CASSLVGSGSGKFF.